This T cell receptor (beta chain) was found in a study of blood T cell repertoires in COVID-19. Looking at the study overall: Nucleic acid was either cDNA or gDNA, and it came from T cells, B-cell-depleted T cells, or PBMCs.

With 6 bases clipped from V and 0 bases from J, the junction kept 8 bases outside the gene matches. Germline lookup yields CDR1 LNHNV and CDR2 YYDKDF (reference sequence). CDR3 size: 15 residues. The table came from immunoSEQ multiplex PCR; TCRdb's copy has only in-frame clones and leaves some out. The profile shows more than 250,000 clones, about 82% of them singletons. The rearrangement links TRBV15 to TRBJ2-7; the match to TRBD1 covers 7 bases. Input material: peripheral blood. The source is a woman aged 45-65 years with acute or convalescent COVID-19. The CDR3 sequence: CATRTRQGYSYEQYF. The CDR3 DNA sequence: TGTGCCACCAGAACCCGACAGGGCTACTCCTACGAGCAGTACTTC.